Below, 13 T cell receptor beta chains from the same sample are listed, as sequenced in a study of cytomegalovirus exposure and HLA in healthy donors. The table came from immunoSEQ multiplex PCR; TCRdb's copy has only in-frame clones and leaves some out. The sample holds about 140,000 clones, roughly 92% seen once. The sequencing sample was made of PBMCs. These receptors all stem from a man between 18 and 35 years old in good health and CMV-seronegative.

This clone was recorded once. This chain uses TRBV30 with TRBJ2-6; TRBD2 aligns across 10 bases. Trimming cost V 3 bases and J 0 bases; bases outside gene matches: 8. Germline CDR1 GTSNPN, CDR2 SVGIG (reference sequence). CDR3 length: 18 amino acids. This CDR3 is CAWRAPGLAISGANVLTF. The CDR3 DNA is TGTGCCTGGAGGGCGCCGGGACTAGCGATCTCTGGGGCCAACGTCCTGACTTTC.

Regarding this clone: The CDR3 end shows no conserved phenylalanine or tryptophan, and so a read error is likely. No DNA is shown, since the ends of the CDR3 on it are uncertain; the CDR3 is the one TCRdb lists. The chain links TRBV21-1 to TRBJ2-7; the D call TRBD2 from the table was never checked on the DNA. TRBV21-1 is flagged as a pseudogene. The length of the CDR3 is 11 amino acids, counting both ends. The CDR3 sequence: CASSARLAGDL.

J is TRBJ2-3 and V is TRBV12-5, with unresolved D. Trimming stripped 1 base from V and 0 bases from J, with 11 bases between. Germline V gene lookup returns CDR1 LGHNT and CDR2 FRNRAP. The CDR3 sequence is 16 residues long. The CDR3 sequence: CASGLGHATSTDTQYF. The DNA for the CDR3 is TGTGCTAGTGGTTTGGGCCACGCAACTAGCACAGATACGCAGTATTTT.

The rearrangement uses TRBV5-1 and TRBJ2-3; perhaps TRBD2 as D (6 bases). V was clipped by 4 bases and J by 2 bases, with 11 bases between them. The CDR3 totals 14 residues. CDR1 SGHRS and CDR2 YFSETQ come from the germline V gene. CDR3 protein: CASSIPGATDTQYF. DNA for the CDR3: TGCGCCAGCAGCATACCGGGAGCCACAGATACGCAGTATTTT.

CDR3 bases: TGTGCCAGCAGCCAAGAATTGCCCGGGAGGACCCAGTACTTC. Its translation: CASSQELPGRTQYF. J is TRBJ2-5 and V is TRBV14, with D perhaps matching TRBD2 (6 bases). The germline V gene encodes CDR1 SGHDN and CDR2 FVKESK. Trimming removed 0 bases at V and 7 bases at J, with 12 bases between. There are 14 residues in the CDR3.

This clone appeared a single time. The gene calls are TRBV7-6 and TRBJ2-1; D is unresolved. CDR1 and CDR2 from the germline V gene are SGHVS and FNYEAQ. The CDR3 consists of 12 residues. V lost 2 bases to trimming and J lost 9 bases, with 8 bases between them. The CDR3 loop is CASSLNGGEQFF. CDR3 DNA sequence: TGTGCCAGCAGCTTAAATGGCGGTGAGCAGTTCTTC.

The rearrangement uses TRBV29-1 and TRBJ1-1; 7 bases agree with TRBD1. This CDR3 contains 13 residues. The trim removed 8 bases at V and 1 base at J, leaving 7 bases unmatched. In germline, CDR1 is SQVTM, CDR2 ANQGSEA. CDR3 amino acids: CSSREGANTEAFF. In nucleotides, the CDR3 is TGCAGCTCCAGAGAGGGGGCGAACACTGAAGCTTTCTTT.

The chain combines TRBV13 with TRBJ2-1, with 7 nucleotides matching TRBD2. The ends lost 5 bases at V and 3 bases at J; junction bases unmatched: 7. Germline lookup yields CDR1 PRHDT and CDR2 FYEKMQ (reference sequence). This CDR3 has 15 amino acids. The CDR3 DNA is TGTGCCAGCAGCGAGAAAGGGACTAACTACAATGAGCAGTTCTTC. This sequence encodes CASSEKGTNYNEQFF.

As DNA, the CDR3 is TGTGCCAGCAGCGTTTCCGGGACTACCTTCAATGAGCAGTTCTTC. It codes for CASSVSGTTFNEQFF. The rearrangement uses TRBV7-2 and TRBJ2-1; 7 bases match TRBD2. The V segment lost 5 bases and the J segment 6 bases; nucleotides outside the gene matches: 10. The germline gives CDR1 SGHTA, CDR2 FQGNSA. The CDR3 is 15 residues long.

The V call is TRBV19, the J call TRBJ1-1; unclear D gene. The CDR3 runs to 14 residues. Germline lookup yields CDR1 LNHDA and CDR2 SQIVND (reference sequence). Between the trimmed V and J ends, which lost 5 bases and 0 bases, there was a span of 10 bases. The CDR3 DNA reads TGTGCCAGTAGTCAACTCGGGGTGAACACTGAAGCTTTCTTT. Translating gives CASSQLGVNTEAFF.

This clone was recorded once. The chain recombines TRBV6-1 with TRBJ2-5; 10 bases are shared with TRBD1. The CDR3 sequence is 15 residues long. CDR1 and CDR2 from the germline V gene are MNHNS and SASEGT. The trim removed 5 bases at V and 5 bases at J, leaving 8 bases unmatched. Here the CDR3 DNA reads TGTGCCAGCAGTAGAGGGACAGGGGTTGGGGAGACCCAGTACTTC. It codes for CASSRGTGVGETQYF.

The chain's CDR3 is CASSSQDQAKYNEQFF. The CDR3, as DNA: TGTGCCAGCAGTTCCCAAGACCAGGCGAAATACAATGAGCAGTTCTTC. The rearrangement joins TRBV27 to TRBJ2-1; D not resolved. The germline V gene encodes CDR1 MNHEY and CDR2 SMNVEV (reference sequence). This CDR3 has 16 amino acids. Trimming shortened V by 4 bases and J by 4 bases, and 17 bases separated the two germline ends.

The chain couples TRBV6-1 to TRBJ2-7; a weak D match, TRBD2 (5 bases). V was shortened by 2 bases and J by 8 bases, with 7 bases between the two germline ends. Germline V CDR1 and CDR2: MNHNS, SASEGT. CDR3 size: 11 residues. The CDR3 region is CASSESSQQYV. The CDR3 bases are TGTGCCAGCAGTGAATCTAGCCAGCAGTACGTC.